Described below is a single TCR beta chain sequence and its context. Antigen specificity is unknown. The PCR contained 60 Vbeta and 13 Jbeta primers. TCRdb keeps only in-frame clones here, not all; method: immunoSEQ multiplex PCR. The sample has under 150,000 clones, roughly four fifths seen once. The CDR3 sequence is 14 residues long. CDR1 and CDR2 from the germline V gene are SGHRS and YFSETQ. V lost 4 bases to trimming and J lost 0 bases; unmatched junction nucleotides: 2. This entry is derived from a study of cytomegalovirus exposure and HLA in healthy donors. The study's findings and limits: Prior analysis indicated that the majority of TCR beta V segments exhibited productivity approximately 90% or approximately 30% of the time. In all likelihood, a cluster of highly shared sequence variants was a sequencing artifact. Researchers reported in a later analysis that a missense DCLRE1C variant was tied to TCR beta V- and J-gene trimming. Listed as cytomegalovirus-associated were more than 150 TCR beta chains.

The rearrangement uses TRBV5-1 and TRBJ2-5, with 8 positions matching TRBD2. The receptor's source is a woman aged 35 to 49 in good health and CMV-seropositive. The sequenced material came from PBMCs. In DNA, the CDR3 is TGCGCCAGCAGCGTACTAGCGGACCAAGAGACCCAGTACTTC. Translation gives CASSVLADQETQYF.